These T cell receptor beta chains were read from a single sample in a study of T cell repertoires in cytomegalovirus infection. TCRdb recomputed calls from the reads with MiXCR, one row per CDR3 protein. The sample shows fewer than 1,000,000 distinct CDR3 sequences, roughly 31% of them seen only once. Their recognized antigens are unknown. The material sequenced was cultured CD8+ T cells from PBMCs, taken from culture after CMV antigen stimulation. The receptor source for this set is a human donor in good health (CMV status not recorded). Some clones in this sample may be carry-over from other donors' samples. CDR3s include the opening cysteine and the closing phenylalanine or tryptophan. D genes are given only for firm matches. Expanded clones get a size class; other rows say once, few or many, or leave the size out.

clone size | J gene | D gene | V gene | CDR3 DNA | CDR3 protein
- | TRBJ2-1 | - | TRBV4-1 | TGCGCCAGCAGCCAGCTGGTTTCCTACAATGAGCAGTTCTTC | CASSQLVSYNEQFF
many | TRBJ2-1 | TRBD2 | TRBV7-6 | TGTGCCAGCAGCCCGGGAGGGGCTCCTGAGCAGTTCTTC | CASSPGGAPEQFF
few | TRBJ1-5 | - | TRBV7-8 | TGTGCCAGCAGCTTAGTTGCCGAATTCAATCAGCCCCAGCATTTT | CASSLVAEFNQPQHF
few | TRBJ1-1 | - | TRBV27 | TGTGCCAGCAGTTTTCTTCCCATGAGGACTGAAGCTTTCTTT | CASSFLPMRTEAFF
few | TRBJ1-5 | TRBD1 | TRBV20-1 | TGCAGTGCTAATTTGGACAGGGGGTATCAGCCCCAGCATTTT | CSANLDRGYQPQHF
many | TRBJ1-2 | - | TRBV6-2/TRBV6-3 | TGTGCCAGCCTAAGCCCCACGGGGAACTATGGCTACACCTTC | CASLSPTGNYGYTF
- | TRBJ2-1 | - | TRBV7-3 | TGTGCCAGCAGCTTACACGGACAGAGCTCCTACAATGAGCAGTTCTTC | CASSLHGQSSYNEQFF
- | TRBJ1-1 | - | TRBV10-3 | TGTGCCATCAGTGATCCGACTGAAGCTTTCTTT | CAISDPTEAFF
- | TRBJ2-1 | - | TRBV27 | TGTGCCAGCAGTCCCCAGGCCTACAATGAGCAGTTCTTC | CASSPQAYNEQFF
few | TRBJ1-1 | - | TRBV5-1 | TGCGCCAGCAGCTTGGCCGAGGGGATGGTCTTT | CASSLAEGMVF
- | TRBJ1-1 | - | TRBV6-6 | TGTGCCAGCAGTTATGTCCAGCGGCCGCACACTGAAGCTTTCTTT | CASSYVQRPHTEAFF
- | TRBJ2-5 | - | TRBV9 | TGTGCCAGCAGCGTAGCATCGGGGGATGAGACCCAGTACTTC | CASSVASGDETQYF
many | TRBJ2-1 | - | TRBV7-6 | TGTGCCAGCAGCGATACAGGGAGCTCCTACAATGAGCAGTTCTTC | CASSDTGSSYNEQFF
many | TRBJ1-2 | TRBD1 | TRBV11-2 | TGTGCCAGCAGCTCTACAGGGGCGCTTGGCTACACCTTC | CASSSTGALGYTF
- | TRBJ1-1 | - | TRBV12-3/TRBV12-4 | TGTGCCAGCAGGGTAACAGGGATCACTGAAGCTTTCTTT | CASRVTGITEAFF
- | TRBJ2-2 | TRBD2 | TRBV13 | TGTGCCAGCAGCCTCCCTAGCGGTGAGAACACCGGGGAGCTGTTTTTT | CASSLPSGENTGELFF
- | TRBJ1-5 | - | TRBV19 | TGTGCCAGTAGTATCGGGGATTGGGGCAATCAGCCCCAGCATTTT | CASSIGDWGNQPQHF
- | TRBJ2-3 | - | TRBV20-1 | TGCAGTGCTAGAGGAGACGGAGTGGGGGTGTTGAGCACAGATACGCAGTATTTT | CSARGDGVGVLSTDTQYF
once | TRBJ2-4 | TRBD2 | TRBV7-3 | TGTGCCAGCAGCTTCTGGCTAGCGGGGGGGAAGCTAGCCAAAAACATTCAGTACTTC | CASSFWLAGGKLAKNIQYF
many | TRBJ2-5 | - | TRBV28 | TGTGCCAGCAGTTTGGCGGAGTACCAAGAGACCCAGTACTTC | CASSLAEYQETQYF
many | TRBJ2-7 | TRBD1 | TRBV7-9 | TGTGCCAGCAGCTCCCGGACAGGGCTCGCCTACGAGCAGTACTTC | CASSSRTGLAYEQYF
- | TRBJ2-1 | TRBD1 | TRBV20-1 | TGCAGTGCCACGACAGGGGTTTACTACAATGAGCAGTTCTTC | CSATTGVYYNEQFF
- | TRBJ1-5 | TRBD1 | TRBV27 | TGTGCCAGCAGTTACGCAGGGGGTCAGTCCCAGCATTTT | CASSYAGGQSQHF
- | TRBJ2-5 | - | TRBV12-3/TRBV12-4 | TGTGCCAGCAGTTCGAGTGGGGCAGGGGAGCGGACCCAGTACTTC | CASSSSGAGERTQYF
few | TRBJ2-1 | TRBD2 | TRBV6-1 | TGTGCCAGCAGCCCTCTCCGGGGGGATTACAATGAGCAGTTCTTC | CASSPLRGDYNEQFF
few | TRBJ2-5 | - | TRBV10-3 | TGTGCCATCAGTGAAGAACTTGAAGAGACCCAGTACTTC | CAISEELEETQYF
many | TRBJ2-3 | TRBD1 | TRBV7-3 | TGTGCCAGCAGCTGGACAGGGGCTAGCACAGATACGCAGTATTTT | CASSWTGASTDTQYF